The 10 T cell receptor beta chains listed next were all sequenced from one sample in a study of CD8+ T cells in alopecia areata. Once RNA had been extracted, it was reverse transcribed into cDNA to act as the sequencing template. Profiling relied on immunoSEQ multiplex PCR, and the TCRdb table lists in-frame clones only, not all of them. The specimen gives under 350,000 clones without singletons; the ten biggest hold about 1.1%. Cutaneous lymph node cells were pooled, and they were sorted using CD4, CD8alpha, NKG2D, NKG2ACE and other markers. Sequenced input: CD4+ T cells sorted from a lymph node. These receptors all stem from a C3H/HeJ mouse with alopecia areata. Strain haplotype at MHC: H2-k.

For this clone: The genes are named according to mouse. The CDR3 extends 4 residues past the end of the read, so its final part is completed from the germline J gene. V gene TRBV5 combines with J gene TRBJ2-5; maybe TRBD1 (5 bases). The CDR3 is 15 residues long. V was cut by 0 bases and J by 1 base, with 8 bases left in between. The germline CDR1 and CDR2 sequences are LGHNA and YNLKQL (reference sequence). This CDR3 is CASSQEDSYQDTQYF. CDR3 DNA, as far as it was read: TGTGCCAGCAGCCAAGAAGACAGCTACCAAGAC.

A note on this clone: Gene names are the mouse ones. The read falls 4 residues short of the CDR3 end, and the missing part is taken from the germline J gene. The chain combines TRBV19 with TRBJ2-7; 11 bases are a match to TRBD1. The CDR3 is made up of 17 amino acids. The V and J ends lost 5 bases and 0 bases, in that order; junction bases with no gene match: 10. Germline CDR1 reads FNHDT; CDR2 reads SITEND (reference sequence). CDR3 bases read: TGTGCCAGCAGGCCCGCCCGGGACAGGGGGTTCTCCTAT. Amino acids: CASRPARDRGFSY. The entire CDR3 reads CASRPARDRGFSYEQYF.

Comment on this clone: All gene names here are mouse names. Read data end 4 residues before the CDR3 end; the end is taken from the germline J gene. The genes are TRBV1 and TRBJ2-5, with TRBD1 matching over 8 bases. J was trimmed by 0 bases and V by 5 bases; bases with no gene match: 4. CDR3 length equals 15 residues. Germline assignment: CDR1 NSQYPW and CDR2 LRSPGD (reference sequence). This CDR3 reads CTCSSGGFNQDTQYF. CDR3 DNA (partial): TGCACCTGCAGTTCAGGGGGCTTTAACCAAGAC.

The sample holds a few counts of this clone. Gene names follow the mouse nomenclature. The CDR3 end falls 4 residues outside the read, so it is completed with the germline J gene. The chain is built from TRBV1 and TRBJ2-1; no firm D call. CDR1 NSQYPW and CDR2 LRSPGD come from the germline V gene (reference sequence). CDR3 length: 12 amino acids. Trimming stripped 9 bases from V and 1 base from J, with 7 bases between. The CDR3 protein is CTCNTNYAEQFF. CDR3 DNA, as far as it was read: TGCACCTGTAACACAAACTATGCT.

This clone was recorded many times. Genes here carry mouse names. The CDR3 sequence is CASSESETPLYF. The CDR3 DNA, read in part, is TGTGCCAGCAGTGAGTCAGAAACGCCC. This chain uses TRBV13-3 with TRBJ1-6; D is unresolved. The CDR3 end falls 3 residues outside the read, so it is completed with the germline J gene. TRBJ1-6 is an ORF, and what it does is uncertain. The CDR3 totals 12 residues. Trimming stripped 2 bases from V and 11 bases from J, with 8 bases between. Germline CDR1 and CDR2: NNHDY and SYVADS.

Comment on this clone: Genes here carry mouse names. The CDR3 is cut off 4 residues early in the read; its end comes from the germline J gene. Other DNA sequences in the same sample also yield this CDR3. The chain employs TRBV5 and TRBJ2-2; D call uncertain. V was shortened by 1 base and J by 0 bases, with 3 bases between the two germline ends. CDR3 length equals 14 residues. Germline CDR1 LGHNA, CDR2 YNLKQL (reference sequence). The CDR3 reads CASSQVTNTGQLYF. Partial CDR3 DNA: TGTGCCAGCAGCCAAGTCACAAACACCGGG.

This clone was counted between two and nine times. The gene symbols are mouse symbols. From the germline J gene comes the end of the CDR3, since the read stops 4 residues before it. The chain couples TRBV17 to TRBJ2-5; 11 bases map to TRBD1. The CDR3 is made up of 14 amino acids. Germline assignment: CDR1 MNHDT and CDR2 YYDKIL. CDR3 protein: CASSSGTGGDTQYF. CDR3 DNA (partial): TGTGCTAGCAGTAGTGGGACAGGGGGAGAC.

This clone was counted only a few times. Germline and genes: mouse. Read sequence stops 4 residues before the CDR3 end, and the germline J gene provides the missing end. Other nucleotide sequences from this sample produce the same CDR3. The chain couples TRBV13-3 to TRBJ2-3; TRBD1 might be the D (5 bases). The V end lost 5 bases, the J end lost 0 bases, and 7 bases lay between the germline ends. Germline V gene lookup returns CDR1 NNHDY and CDR2 SYVADS. The CDR3 totals 13 residues. CDR3 sequence reads: CASSRQSAETLYF. Partial CDR3 DNA: TGTGCCAGCAGCCGACAGAGTGCAGAA.

Concerning this clone itself: Gene and germline names: mouse. The read halts 4 residues ahead of the CDR3 end, with the missing end drawn from the germline J gene. The sample contains more than one DNA sequence encoding this CDR3. The V and J genes are TRBV13-1 and TRBJ2-3, with 9 bases that match TRBD2. The CDR3 consists of 15 residues. Losses at the gene ends were 1 base for V and 1 base for J; bases not matched to a gene: 1. Germline CDR1 reads NSHNY; CDR2 reads SYGAGN. The CDR3 DNA, read in part, is TGTGCCAGCAGTGATCGGACTGGGGGTGCAGAA. It translates to CASSDRTGGAE. Given in full, the CDR3 is CASSDRTGGAETLYF.

Concerning this clone: The genes are named according to mouse. With the read ending 4 residues before the CDR3 end, the germline J gene is used to fill in that end. The same CDR3 is also encoded by other DNA sequences in this sample. The V gene is TRBV19, the J gene TRBJ2-1, with D possibly matching TRBD1 (5 bases). This CDR3 is 14 amino acids long. Looked up from germline, CDR1 is FNHDT and CDR2 is SITEND (reference sequence). The V end was cut by 2 bases, the J end by 2 bases, with 8 bases between. The CDR3 DNA, read in part, is TGTGCCAGCAGTATTCAGGGCGACTATGCT. Translation gives CASSIQGDYA. The whole CDR3 protein reads CASSIQGDYAEQFF.